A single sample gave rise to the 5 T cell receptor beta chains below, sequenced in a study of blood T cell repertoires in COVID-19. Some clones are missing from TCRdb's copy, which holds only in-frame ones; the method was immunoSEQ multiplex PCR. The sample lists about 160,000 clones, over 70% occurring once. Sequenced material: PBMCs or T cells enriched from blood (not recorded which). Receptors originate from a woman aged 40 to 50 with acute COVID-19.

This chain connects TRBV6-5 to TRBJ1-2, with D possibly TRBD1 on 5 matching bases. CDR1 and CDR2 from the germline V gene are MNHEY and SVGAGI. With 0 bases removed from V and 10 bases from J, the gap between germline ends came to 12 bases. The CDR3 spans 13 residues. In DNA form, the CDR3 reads TGTGCCAGCAGTTACTCGTCCGACAGTTTCTACACCTTC. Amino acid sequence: CASSYSSDSFYTF.

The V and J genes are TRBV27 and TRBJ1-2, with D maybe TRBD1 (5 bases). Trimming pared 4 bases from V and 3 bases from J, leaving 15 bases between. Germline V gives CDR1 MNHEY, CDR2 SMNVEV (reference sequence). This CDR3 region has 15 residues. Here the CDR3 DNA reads TGTGCCAGCAGTTCGTCAGGGTTAGGGGACTATGGCTACACCTTC. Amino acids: CASSSSGLGDYGYTF.

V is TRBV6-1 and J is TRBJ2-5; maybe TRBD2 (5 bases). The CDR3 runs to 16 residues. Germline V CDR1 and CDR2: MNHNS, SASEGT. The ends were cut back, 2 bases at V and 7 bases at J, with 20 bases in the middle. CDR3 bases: TGTGCCAGCAGTGAATCCCGGACCCCCACCGCGGGGACCCAGTACTTC. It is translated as CASSESRTPTAGTQYF.

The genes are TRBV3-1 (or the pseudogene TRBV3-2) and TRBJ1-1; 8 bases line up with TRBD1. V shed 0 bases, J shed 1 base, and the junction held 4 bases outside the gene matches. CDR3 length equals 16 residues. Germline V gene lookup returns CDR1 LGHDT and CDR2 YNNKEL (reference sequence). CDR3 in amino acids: CASSQEFGTGNTEAFF. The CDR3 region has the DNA TGTGCCAGCAGCCAAGAATTTGGGACAGGGAACACTGAAGCTTTCTTT.

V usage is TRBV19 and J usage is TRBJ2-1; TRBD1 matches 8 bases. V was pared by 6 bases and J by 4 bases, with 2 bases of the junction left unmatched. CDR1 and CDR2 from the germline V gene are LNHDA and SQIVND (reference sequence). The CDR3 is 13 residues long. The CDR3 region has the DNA TGTGCCAGTAGGCACAGGGGGTACAATGAGCAGTTCTTC. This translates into CASRHRGYNEQFF.